This is a list of T cell receptor beta chains from one sample in a study of T cells after yellow fever vaccination. One entry per CDR3 protein results from TCRdb running MiXCR on the 5' RACE reads. The sample consists of under 700,000 distinct CDR3 sequences, around 17% of them appearing once. The sequencing used PBMCs, collected 5 days after the first yellow fever vaccination. These receptors originate from a man younger than 35 who received the YFV17D yellow fever vaccine. Both conserved end residues are part of each CDR3. The D gene is left open where the match is weak. For some rows the clone size is stated as once, few or many, or as a class when expanded; others skip it.

DNA: TGTGCCAGCAGCTTAGGCAGGAATGCTGAAGCTTTCTTT; CDR3: CASSLGRNAEAFF; size: .; V: TRBV7-8; J: TRBJ1-1; D: .
DNA: TGTGCCAGCAGTTTTTCGGTAGTGAGTGCCGGGGAGCTGTTTTTT; CDR3: CASSFSVVSAGELFF; size: .; V: TRBV12-3/TRBV12-4; J: TRBJ2-2; D: .
DNA: TGCAGCGTTAGACTAGCGGGGGATGAGACCGGGGAGCTGTTTTTT; CDR3: CSVRLAGDETGELFF; size: .; V: TRBV29-1; J: TRBJ2-2; D: TRBD2
DNA: TGCAGTGCTAGAAATACAGGGGATCAGCCCCAGCATTTT; CDR3: CSARNTGDQPQHF; size: few; V: TRBV20-1; J: TRBJ1-5; D: TRBD1
DNA: TGTGCCAGCAGCCCGCGGTTGATTGGCAATCAGCCCCAGCATTTT; CDR3: CASSPRLIGNQPQHF; size: few; V: TRBV5-8; J: TRBJ1-5; D: .
DNA: TGTGCCACACCCGTTGTGGTAGATGAGCAGTTCTTC; CDR3: CATPVVVDEQFF; size: few; V: TRBV28; J: TRBJ2-1; D: .
DNA: TGCGCCAGCAGCGCCCCCCGGGGCCTCAGCACAGATACGCAGTATTTT; CDR3: CASSAPRGLSTDTQYF; size: .; V: TRBV5-1; J: TRBJ2-3; D: .
DNA: TGTGCCAGCAGGGGACAGGGCTTTAATCAGCCCCAGCATTTT; CDR3: CASRGQGFNQPQHF; size: .; V: TRBV12-3/TRBV12-4; J: TRBJ1-5; D: TRBD1
DNA: TGCGCCAGCAGCCAAGATCCTAGCGGGGGCTACAATGAGCAGTTCTTC; CDR3: CASSQDPSGGYNEQFF; size: many; V: TRBV4-3; J: TRBJ2-1; D: TRBD2
DNA: TGTGCCAGCAGTTTAGGGGGACAAGGAGCAGTAGAGACCCAGTACTTC; CDR3: CASSLGGQGAVETQYF; size: .; V: TRBV28; J: TRBJ2-5; D: .
DNA: TGTGCCAGCAGCATACAGGGCCACCACACTGAAGCTTTCTTT; CDR3: CASSIQGHHTEAFF; size: many; V: TRBV12-3/TRBV12-4; J: TRBJ1-1; D: .
DNA: TGTGCCACCGGAGGACCCGCAACTAATGAAAAACTGTTTTTT; CDR3: CATGGPATNEKLFF; size: .; V: TRBV28; J: TRBJ1-4; D: .
DNA: TGCGCCAGCAGAGGATCAGGGGCGCGGCAGCCCCAGCATTTT; CDR3: CASRGSGARQPQHF; size: few; V: TRBV4-1; J: TRBJ1-5; D: .
DNA: TGTGCCACACGCAGGGGGCTCGACACCGGGGAGCTGTTTTTT; CDR3: CATRRGLDTGELFF; size: few; V: TRBV10-3; J: TRBJ2-2; D: TRBD1
DNA: TGTGCCAGCAGCTTAAACAGGGAGCTAGATGAGCAGTTCTTC; CDR3: CASSLNRELDEQFF; size: few; V: TRBV11-2; J: TRBJ2-1; D: .
DNA: TGTGCCAGCAAGGAGGGAGGAGAGACCCAGTACTTC; CDR3: CASKEGGETQYF; size: .; V: TRBV25-1; J: TRBJ2-5; D: .
DNA: TGTGCCAGCAGCCCGCGGGTCGGAACTAATGAAAAACTGTTTTTT; CDR3: CASSPRVGTNEKLFF; size: few; V: TRBV7-8; J: TRBJ1-4; D: .
DNA: TGTGCCAGTATTCAGGGGGCGAGGACCGGGGAGCTGTTTTTT; CDR3: CASIQGARTGELFF; size: .; V: TRBV19; J: TRBJ2-2; D: TRBD1
DNA: TGTGCCAGCAGCCGAGGGGGGCTAGCGGGGGTCGATGAGCAGTTCTTC; CDR3: CASSRGGLAGVDEQFF; size: .; V: TRBV7-2; J: TRBJ2-1; D: TRBD2
DNA: TGCAGTCCAAATAAGGGAGGGTACACTGAAGCTTTCTTT; CDR3: CSPNKGGYTEAFF; size: few; V: TRBV20-1; J: TRBJ1-1; D: .
DNA: TGTGCCAGCATGGGGTCGGTGTCTGGAAACACCATATATTTT; CDR3: CASMGSVSGNTIYF; size: .; V: TRBV7-9; J: TRBJ1-3; D: .
DNA: TGCGCCAGCAGCCACGCGACTAGCGGGGGGTCAGATACGCAGTATTTT; CDR3: CASSHATSGGSDTQYF; size: few; V: TRBV4-3; J: TRBJ2-3; D: TRBD2
DNA: TGCGCCAGCAGCACCGGGACTAGCGGGGGGACAGTTACGCAGTATTTT; CDR3: CASSTGTSGGTVTQYF; size: .; V: TRBV5-1; J: TRBJ2-3; D: TRBD2
DNA: TGCAGTGCTTCGGAACAGGGTCGGGACTATGGCTACACCTTC; CDR3: CSASEQGRDYGYTF; size: .; V: TRBV20-1; J: TRBJ1-2; D: .
DNA: TGCAGCGTTGAAGATCAGGCCAGGAGAAGGTACAATGAGCAGTTCTTC; CDR3: CSVEDQARRRYNEQFF; size: few; V: TRBV29-1; J: TRBJ2-1; D: .
DNA: TGTGCCAGCAGTTACTCAACAGGGTGGACTGAAGCTTTCTTT; CDR3: CASSYSTGWTEAFF; size: few; V: TRBV6-5; J: TRBJ1-1; D: .
DNA: TGTGCCAGCAAGACCGGGGGAATAGATACGCAGTATTTT; CDR3: CASKTGGIDTQYF; size: few; V: TRBV27; J: TRBJ2-3; D: .
DNA: TGCGCCAGCCGCCCCCCGGGACTAGCGGGGGCCGGGGAGCTGTTTTTT; CDR3: CASRPPGLAGAGELFF; size: few; V: TRBV5-1; J: TRBJ2-2; D: TRBD2
DNA: TGTGCCAGCAGCCCCTATGTAGGCACTAGCACAGATACGCAGTATTTT; CDR3: CASSPYVGTSTDTQYF; size: few; V: TRBV7-9; J: TRBJ2-3; D: .
DNA: TGTGCCAGCAGCGGAAGACAGAGCACAGATACGCAGTATTTT; CDR3: CASSGRQSTDTQYF; size: many; V: TRBV9; J: TRBJ2-3; D: .
DNA: TGTGCCAGCAGTTACGGGACAGGGAGAGAGACCCAGTACTTC; CDR3: CASSYGTGRETQYF; size: few; V: TRBV6-5; J: TRBJ2-5; D: TRBD1
DNA: TGTGCCAGCAGCTTAGAAAATACAGGGAATGAGCAGTTCTTC; CDR3: CASSLENTGNEQFF; size: .; V: TRBV7-9; J: TRBJ2-1; D: .
DNA: TGCAGTGCTAGGACCGCCGGGGGGGGCATCGCTTTCTTT; CDR3: CSARTAGGGIAFF; size: few; V: TRBV20-1; J: TRBJ1-1; D: .
DNA: TGCGCCAGCAGCCAATCCCCAGGGGGTGCCTATGGCTACACCTTC; CDR3: CASSQSPGGAYGYTF; size: .; V: TRBV4-1; J: TRBJ1-2; D: TRBD1
DNA: TGCGCCAGCAGCTTGAATCAATTGAACTCTGGAAACACCATATATTTT; CDR3: CASSLNQLNSGNTIYF; size: .; V: TRBV5-1; J: TRBJ1-3; D: .
DNA: TGCAGTGCTAGACCGCCGGGAGACTCTAATTCACCCCTCCACTTT; CDR3: CSARPPGDSNSPLHF; size: .; V: TRBV20-1; J: TRBJ1-6; D: .
DNA: TGCAGTGCTAGTGCTAGCGGGGGTTACGAGCAGTACTTC; CDR3: CSASASGGYEQYF; size: .; V: TRBV20-1; J: TRBJ2-7; D: TRBD2
DNA: TGCGCCAGCAGCCAGCGGGACACTACCTACGAGCAGTACTTC; CDR3: CASSQRDTTYEQYF; size: few; V: TRBV4-1; J: TRBJ2-7; D: .
DNA: TGTGCCTGGACCGGATTTTCCTACAATGAGCAGTTCTTC; CDR3: CAWTGFSYNEQFF; size: .; V: TRBV30; J: TRBJ2-1; D: .
DNA: TGTGCCATCAGTGGGACAGGGGGCGAAGTAACCTACAATGAGCAGTTCTTC; CDR3: CAISGTGGEVTYNEQFF; size: few; V: TRBV10-3; J: TRBJ2-1; D: TRBD1
DNA: TGTGCCAGCAGCTTGATCCCGGGACGGAGGACTTATGGCTACACCTTC; CDR3: CASSLIPGRRTYGYTF; size: few; V: TRBV5-5; J: TRBJ1-2; D: .
DNA: TGTGCCAGCAGCTCGGGACTAGCGGGGGGACATGAGCAGTTCTTC; CDR3: CASSSGLAGGHEQFF; size: .; V: TRBV7-9; J: TRBJ2-1; D: TRBD2
DNA: TGTGCCAGCAGTTTTGAGGGAGCCGGGGAGCTGTTTTTT; CDR3: CASSFEGAGELFF; size: .; V: TRBV27; J: TRBJ2-2; D: .
DNA: TGCGCCAGCAGCCCACTTCCTCCGGGACTGCGCGGAGAGACCCAGTACTTC; CDR3: CASSPLPPGLRGETQYF; size: few; V: TRBV4-1; J: TRBJ2-5; D: .
DNA: TGTGCCAGCAGCCGCCCACTAGCGGGGGCATACAATGAGCAGTTCTTC; CDR3: CASSRPLAGAYNEQFF; size: few; V: TRBV14; J: TRBJ2-1; D: TRBD2
DNA: TGTGCCGGCTACGGGGGGACTGAAGCTTTCTTT; CDR3: CAGYGGTEAFF; size: .; V: TRBV2; J: TRBJ1-1; D: .
DNA: TGTGCCAGCAGGCAGCCGGGACCGAACACTGAAGCTTTCTTT; CDR3: CASRQPGPNTEAFF; size: .; V: TRBV3-1; J: TRBJ1-1; D: .
DNA: TGTGCCAGCAGCTTGGACAGTACCAATAGCAATCAGCCCCAGCATTTT; CDR3: CASSLDSTNSNQPQHF; size: .; V: TRBV7-2; J: TRBJ1-5; D: .
DNA: TGTGCCAGCACCAGGACAGGGGGCGGCGAGCAGTACTTC; CDR3: CASTRTGGGEQYF; size: .; V: TRBV6-1; J: TRBJ2-7; D: TRBD1
DNA: TGCGCCAGCAGCTTGGGTTCGAGGAGTCAGGCGAACACCGGGGAGCTGTTTTTT; CDR3: CASSLGSRSQANTGELFF; size: few; V: TRBV5-1; J: TRBJ2-2; D: .
DNA: TGTGCCAGCCAGGCAGAATCGTACCAAGAGACCCAGTACTTC; CDR3: CASQAESYQETQYF; size: .; V: TRBV6-2/TRBV6-3; J: TRBJ2-5; D: .
DNA: TGTGCCGCCGGGGGGCAGAGGCACTTGAGGGATGAAGCTTTCTTT; CDR3: CAAGGQRHLRDEAFF; size: few; V: TRBV10-3; J: TRBJ1-1; D: .
DNA: TGCAGTGGGCAGACGCGGCGGACTAGCACAGATACGCAGTATTTT; CDR3: CSGQTRRTSTDTQYF; size: .; V: TRBV20-1; J: TRBJ2-3; D: .
DNA: TGTGCCAGCAGCTTATTACTCCGTGCCGGGGAGCTGTTTTTT; CDR3: CASSLLLRAGELFF; size: .; V: TRBV7-9; J: TRBJ2-2; D: .
DNA: TGTGCCACCGACGCCATTCAGTACTTC; CDR3: CATDAIQYF; size: .; V: TRBV21-1; J: TRBJ2-4; D: .
DNA: TGCGCCAGCAGCCAAGATTTTCGACAGGGAGGGGCCCAGTACTTC; CDR3: CASSQDFRQGGAQYF; size: few; V: TRBV4-3; J: TRBJ2-5; D: .